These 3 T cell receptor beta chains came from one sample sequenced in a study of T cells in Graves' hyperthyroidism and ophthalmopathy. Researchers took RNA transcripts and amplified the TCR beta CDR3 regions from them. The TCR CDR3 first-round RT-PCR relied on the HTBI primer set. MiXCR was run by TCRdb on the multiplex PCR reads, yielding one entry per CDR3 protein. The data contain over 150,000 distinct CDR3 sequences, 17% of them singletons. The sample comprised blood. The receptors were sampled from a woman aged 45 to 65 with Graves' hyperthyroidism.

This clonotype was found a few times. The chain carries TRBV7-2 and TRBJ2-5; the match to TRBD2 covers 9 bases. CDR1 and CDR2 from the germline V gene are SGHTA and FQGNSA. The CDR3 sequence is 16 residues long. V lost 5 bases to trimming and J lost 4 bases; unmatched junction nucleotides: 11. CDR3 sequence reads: CASSRDLAGVGETQYF. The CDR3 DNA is TGTGCCAGCAGCAGAGATTTAGCGGGAGTTGGAGAGACCCAGTACTTC.

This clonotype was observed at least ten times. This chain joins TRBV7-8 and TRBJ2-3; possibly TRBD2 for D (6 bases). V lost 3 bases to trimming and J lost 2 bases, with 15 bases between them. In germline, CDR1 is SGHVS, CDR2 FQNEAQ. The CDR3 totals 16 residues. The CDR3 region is CASSFNPQRVTDTQYF. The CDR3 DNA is TGTGCCAGCAGCTTTAATCCCCAGCGGGTCACAGATACGCAGTATTTT. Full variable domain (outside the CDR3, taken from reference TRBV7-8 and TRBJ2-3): GAGVSQSPRYKVAKRGQDVALRCDPISGHVSLFWYQQALGQGPEFLTYFQNEAQLDKSGLPSDRFFAERPEGSVSTLKIQRTQQEDSAVYLCASSFNPQRVTDTQYFGPGTRLTVL.

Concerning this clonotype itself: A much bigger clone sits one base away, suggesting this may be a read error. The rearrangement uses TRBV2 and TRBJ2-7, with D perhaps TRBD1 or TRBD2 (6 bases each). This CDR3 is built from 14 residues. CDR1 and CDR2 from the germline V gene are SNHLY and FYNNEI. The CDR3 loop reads CASSEGRGAYEQHF. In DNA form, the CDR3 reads TGTGCCAGCAGTGAGGGAAGGGGGGCCTACGAGCAGCACTTC.